This T cell receptor beta chain originates from a study of CD8 T cells in ankylosing spondylitis. The germline V gene has CDR1 MNHEY and CDR2 SMNVEV (reference sequence). The CDR3 runs 16 residues. Trimming cost V 2 bases and J 9 bases, with 17 bases left between them. There are a few counts of this clonotype. The target antigen is unknown. Scientists made TCR beta libraries using quantitative 5'-RACE with molecular barcodes. Via MiXCR, TCRdb re-called the 5' RACE reads, giving one row per CDR3 protein. The table has roughly 490,000 distinct CDR3 sequences, approximately 5.3% seen once. Overall study results and limits: There were earlier reports of some motif variants in reactive arthritis synovial fluid and blood. Within peripheral blood, clones linked to disease were CD8+ and relatively rare. Seemingly distinctive of ankylosing spondylitis blood was a TCR beta motif formed by eight highly homologous variants.

Sample: blood, either unsorted or a sorted T cell fraction (not recorded which). The receptor's source is a male donor with ankylosing spondylitis. This sequence joins TRBV27 and TRBJ1-6; no definite D call. This CDR3 is CASSLIDPLGSSPLHF. The CDR3, as DNA: TGTGCCAGCAGTTTAATCGACCCCCTGGGCAGTTCACCCCTCCACTTT.